These 7 T cell receptor beta chains were all obtained from the same sample, sequenced in a study of long-term antiretroviral therapy in people with HIV. Investigators performed immunoSEQ version v3.0 at survey level. Assay: immunoSEQ multiplex PCR; the TCRdb copy retains only in-frame clones and omits some. The top ten clones hold about 10% of a sample with approximately 20,000 clones, 75% to 90% of them seen once. Sequencing was performed on unsorted PBMCs, taken 0.2 years after starting antiretroviral therapy. Receptors were obtained from a woman between 35 and 50 years old with HIV.

The gene calls are TRBV30 and TRBJ2-3, with TRBD2 matching 10 bases. The CDR3 sequence is 14 residues long. V was clipped by 3 bases and J by 5 bases; unmatched bases: 5. CDR1 GTSNPN and CDR2 SVGIG come from the germline V gene (reference sequence). The CDR3 region is CAWSEGTSEDTQYF. In DNA form, the CDR3 reads TGTGCCTGGAGCGAAGGGACTAGCGAAGATACGCAGTATTTT. Complete variable domain (other parts from reference TRBV30 and TRBJ2-3): SQTIHQWPATLVQPVGSPLSLECTVEGTSNPNLYWYRQAAGRGLQLLFYSVGIGQISSEVPQNLSASRPQDRQFILSSKKLLLSDSGFYLCAWSEGTSEDTQYFGPGTRLTVL.

The chain links TRBV19 to TRBJ1-2; D may be TRBD1 (5 bases). Germline V gene lookup returns CDR1 LNHDA and CDR2 SQIVND (reference sequence). The germline V and J ends were trimmed by 5 bases and 5 bases, with 18 bases remaining between them. There are 15 residues in the CDR3. DNA of the CDR3: TGTGCCAGTAGTCTAGGACGGAGGGGAACTTATGGCTACACCTTC. It encodes CASSLGRRGTYGYTF.

The chain combines TRBV14 with TRBJ1-2, with D hard to call. Germline lookup yields CDR1 SGHDN and CDR2 FVKESK. CDR3 size: 13 residues. V lost 1 base to trimming and J lost 8 bases, with 11 bases between them. CDR3 DNA sequence: TGTGCCAGCAGCCAAGTAGGGCAGGACGGCTACACCTTC. Its translation is CASSQVGQDGYTF.

This sequence joins TRBV7-2 and TRBJ2-2; 8 bases fit TRBD1. This CDR3 region has 16 residues. V lost 3 bases, J lost 6 bases, and 9 bases stayed unmatched. The germline CDR1 and CDR2 sequences are SGHTA and FQGNSA. The CDR3 DNA is TGTGCCAGCAGCTTGAAGGGACAGGTTTTGCCCGGGGAGCTGTTTTTT. This translates into CASSLKGQVLPGELFF.

This chain links TRBV27 with TRBJ2-5; a weak D match, TRBD2 (6 bases). V lost 5 bases to trimming and J lost 3 bases, with 19 bases between them. Germline CDR1 MNHEY, CDR2 SMNVEV (reference sequence). This CDR3 is built from 16 residues. CDR3 residues: CASSLLFGTSKETQYF. The CDR3 coding sequence is TGTGCCAGCAGTCTGCTTTTTGGGACTTCCAAAGAGACCCAGTACTTC.

This clone was detected only a few times. The chain is built from TRBV7-9 and TRBJ2-1, with TRBD2 matching over 7 bases. CDR3 size: 14 residues. Germline V gene lookup returns CDR1 SEHNR and CDR2 FQNEAQ (reference sequence). V shed 5 bases and J 9 bases; nucleotides not matched to a gene: 10. The CDR3 spells CASSLGLVGREQFF. The CDR3, as DNA: TGTGCCAGCAGCCTCGGACTAGTGGGACGTGAGCAGTTCTTC.

This clone is categorized as medium-sized. The chain carries TRBV9 and TRBJ2-7; 7 bases map to TRBD1. CDR1 is SGDLS and CDR2 is YYNGEE in the germline V gene. The junction had 1 base not matched to a gene; V was cut back by 0 bases and J by 1 base. The length of the CDR3 is 14 residues. The CDR3 region has the DNA TGTGCCAGCAGCGTAGAGGGACAGTCCTACGAGCAGTACTTC. This translates into CASSVEGQSYEQYF. Looking up the rest from reference TRBV9 and TRBJ2-7 gives the full variable domain: DSGVTQTPKHLITATGQRVTLRCSPRSGDLSVYWYQQSLDQGLQFLIQYYNGEERAKGNILERFSAQQFPDLHSELNLSSLELGDSALYFCASSVEGQSYEQYFGPGTRLTVT.